The 27 T cell receptor beta chains reported below all come from one sample, sequenced in a study of a mutant IDH1 vaccine in newly diagnosed glioma. Assay used: immunoSEQ multiplex PCR; TCRdb lists only in-frame clones, some missing. The table lists 35,000 or so clones, around 83% of them singletons, with roughly 22% in the top ten. Time point reported: week 5, during vaccination. Each dose of the vaccine consisted of 300 ug of mutant IDH1 20-mer peptide, with topical imiquimod. No antigen has been identified for these receptors. The material sequenced was PBMCs, taken from a glioma patient whose treatment included an IDH1 peptide vaccine. The origin of the receptors is a man aged 25-45 years with glioma.

The rearrangement links TRBV7-9 to TRBJ2-1, with TRBD2 matching 11 bases. Germline trimming cut 6 bases from V and 4 bases from J; bases unmatched to any gene: 5. The germline CDR1 and CDR2 sequences are SEHNR and FQNEAQ (reference sequence). The CDR3 sequence is 15 residues long. The CDR3 coding sequence is TGTGCCAGCAGACCTAGCGGGGGGCCTTACAATGAGCAGTTCTTC. It codes for CASRPSGGPYNEQFF.

The chain carries TRBV9 and TRBJ2-6, with D uncertain. The length of the CDR3 is 15 residues. CDR1 and CDR2 from the germline V gene are SGDLS and YYNGEE. V lost 0 bases, J lost 3 bases, and 7 bases lay in between. The CDR3 DNA reads TGTGCCAGCAGCGTAGACGTCGGTGGGGCCAACGTCCTGACTTTC. Its translation is CASSVDVGGANVLTF.

The rearrangement joins TRBV18 to TRBJ2-5; D is uncertain. The CDR3 is 16 residues long. Germline values: CDR1 KGHSH, CDR2 LQKENI. The ends were cut back, 0 bases at V and 0 bases at J, with 11 bases in the middle. In nucleotides, the CDR3 is TGTGCCAGCTCACCACCGGCTCGGACGTACCAAGAGACCCAGTACTTC. Its protein is CASSPPARTYQETQYF. The whole variable domain, remainder taken from reference TRBV18 and TRBJ2-5, is NAGVMQNPRHLVRRRGQEARLRCSPMKGHSHVYWYRQLPEEGLKFMVYLQKENIIDESGMPKERFSAEFPKEGPSILRIQQVVRGDSAAYFCASSPPARTYQETQYFGPGTRLLVL.

V and J are TRBV4-2 and TRBJ1-4; a possible D gene is TRBD1 (6 bases). The CDR3 totals 15 residues. Germline lookup yields CDR1 LGHNA and CDR2 YNFKEQ. Trimming shortened V by 3 bases and J by 0 bases, and 8 bases separated the two germline ends. Here the CDR3 reads CASSQDSATNEKLFF. DNA for the CDR3: TGTGCCAGCAGCCAGGACAGCGCAACTAATGAAAAACTGTTTTTT.

The chain employs TRBV15 and TRBJ2-1; the D gene is possibly TRBD2 (5 bases). Germline values: CDR1 LNHNV, CDR2 YYDKDF (reference sequence). The ends were cut back, 0 bases at V and 4 bases at J, with 16 bases in the middle. The CDR3 consists of 17 residues. Here the CDR3 reads CATSRDPPLAEYNEQFF. The CDR3 DNA follows: TGTGCCACCAGCAGAGACCCTCCTCTAGCAGAGTACAATGAGCAGTTCTTC.

The V call is TRBV7-9, the J call TRBJ1-1; D perhaps matches TRBD1 (5 bases). Trimming stripped 2 bases from V and 5 bases from J, with 12 bases between. Germline CDR1 is SEHNR and CDR2 is FQNEAQ (reference sequence). This CDR3 spans 14 amino acids. CDR3 sequence reads: CASSLQGLLTEAFF. CDR3 sequence (DNA): TGTGCCAGCAGCTTACAGGGCTTGTTGACTGAAGCTTTCTTT. Variable domain in full (rest from reference TRBV7-9 and TRBJ1-1): DTGVSQNPRHKITKRGQNVTFRCDPISEHNRLYWYRQTLGQGPEFLTYFQNEAQLEKSRLLSDRFSAERPKGSFSTLEIQRTEQGDSAMYLCASSLQGLLTEAFFGQGTRLTVV.

The chain is built from TRBV7-2 and TRBJ1-6; TRBD1 is a possible D gene (6 bases). The CDR3 has 13 residues. The V gene lost 5 bases and the J gene lost 11 bases, with 13 bases spanning the gap. Germline CDR1 reads SGHTA; CDR2 reads FQGNSA. The CDR3 protein is CASSPGRGPPLHF. In DNA, the CDR3 is TGTGCCAGCAGCCCAGGACGGGGGCCACCCCTCCACTTT. Full variable domain (outside the CDR3, taken from reference TRBV7-2 and TRBJ1-6): GAGVSQSPSNKVTEKGKDVELRCDPISGHTALYWYRQSLGQGLEFLIYFQGNSAPDKSGLPSDRFSAERTGGSVSTLTIQRTQQEDSAVYLCASSPGRGPPLHFGNGTRLTVT.

This rearrangement joins TRBV7-8 to TRBJ1-6; D gene uncertain. Germline values: CDR1 SGHVS, CDR2 FQNEAQ. V shed 4 bases and J shed 6 bases, with 10 bases lying between them. The CDR3 contains 14 residues. The chain's CDR3 is CASSSNSANSPLHF. The CDR3 DNA reads as TGTGCCAGCAGCTCAAACAGCGCTAATTCACCCCTCCACTTT.

This clone was seen a handful of times. The gene calls are TRBV10-2 and TRBJ2-3; D is unresolved. The CDR3 is made up of 16 amino acids. The ends were cut back, 3 bases at V and 6 bases at J, with 19 bases in the middle. Germline CDR1 WSHSY, CDR2 SAAADI. CDR3 nucleotide sequence: TGCGCCAGCAGTGAACGGACCCAAACAATAGGTGATACGCAGTATTTT. Amino acids: CASSERTQTIGDTQYF.

As DNA, the CDR3 is TGCGCCAGCAGCGGGAACTTCGGCGAGCAGTACTTC. It codes for CASSGNFGEQYF. The chain has TRBV5-1 and TRBJ2-7; D remains unclear. The germline CDR1 and CDR2 sequences are SGHRS and YFSETQ. This CDR3 contains 12 residues. The V and J ends lost 4 bases and 6 bases respectively, with 11 bases between them.

The chain couples TRBV14 to TRBJ1-2; no clear D. Trimming cost V 5 bases and J 5 bases, with 12 bases left between them. This CDR3 comprises 13 residues. Germline V gene sequence: CDR1 SGHDN, CDR2 FVKESK. CDR3 residues: CASSMGRRYGYTF. The DNA of the CDR3 is TGTGCCAGCAGCATGGGGAGAAGATATGGCTACACCTTC.

This clone is labeled medium-sized. DNA for the CDR3: TGTGCCAGCAGTGAATTCGCGTATTCACCCCTCCACTTT. Residues: CASSEFAYSPLHF. The chain uses TRBV6-1 and TRBJ1-6; D unresolved. V was clipped by 2 bases and J by 8 bases, with 7 bases between them. The CDR3 totals 13 residues. The V gene's germline CDR1 is MNHNS and CDR2 SASEGT.

This sequence joins TRBV30 and TRBJ1-6; maybe TRBD1 (6 bases). This CDR3 spans 14 amino acids. The germline gives CDR1 GTSNPN, CDR2 SVGIG (reference sequence). Trimming removed 0 bases at V and 7 bases at J, with 10 bases between. CDR3 bases: TGTGCCTGGAGTGTTACAGGGAGGAATTCACCCCTCCACTTT. Its translation is CAWSVTGRNSPLHF.

This chain links TRBV4-1 with TRBJ2-3, with 9 bases aligning to TRBD2. Germline values: CDR1 MGHRA, CDR2 YSYEKL. The CDR3 has 16 residues. Trimming cost V 1 base and J 3 bases; bases outside gene matches: 5. CDR3 sequence (DNA): TGCGCCAGCAGCCAAGCGCTAGCGGGGAGAACAGATACGCAGTATTTT. It translates to CASSQALAGRTDTQYF.

This sequence joins TRBV5-1 and TRBJ2-7, with a tentative D call TRBD1 (6 bases). CDR1 SGHRS and CDR2 YFSETQ come from the germline V gene. The V end was cut by 0 bases, the J end by 2 bases, with 21 bases between. This CDR3 is 18 amino acids long. Written as DNA, the CDR3 is TGCGCCAGCAGCTTGGCCGGGAAGGGGGTGAAGCGAACCTACGAGCAGTACTTC. Its translation is CASSLAGKGVKRTYEQYF.

This clone has a handful of counts. V usage is TRBV6-5 and J usage is TRBJ2-4; 11 bases map to TRBD2. CDR3 size: 15 residues. CDR1 is MNHEY, CDR2 SVGAGI, per germline. J was trimmed by 4 bases and V by 6 bases; bases with no gene match: 5. In DNA form, the CDR3 reads TGTGCCAGCAGCCCAGTAGCGGGGGGGAAAAACATTCAGTACTTC. It codes for CASSPVAGGKNIQYF.

The chain has TRBV6-5 and TRBJ1-1; D is unresolved. Trimming stripped 0 bases from V and 4 bases from J, with 12 bases between. Looked up from germline, CDR1 is MNHEY and CDR2 is SVGAGI. The length of the CDR3 is 15 residues. The DNA of the CDR3 is TGTGCCAGCAGTTACTCTGCGGAAGGAGGCACTGAAGCTTTCTTT. Its protein is CASSYSAEGGTEAFF.

A few counts support this clone. This chain links TRBV5-1 with TRBJ1-1; TRBD1 matches 7 bases. CDR1 is SGHRS and CDR2 is YFSETQ in the germline V gene. J gave up 1 base and V 2 bases, and 11 bases lay outside the gene matches. The CDR3 runs to 17 residues. CDR3 bases: TGCGCCAGCAGCTTCGACCAAAAAACAGGGGAGAACACTGAAGCTTTCTTT. Translation: CASSFDQKTGENTEAFF.

The chain combines TRBV7-2 with TRBJ2-7; D is unresolved. Germline lookup yields CDR1 SGHTA and CDR2 FQGNSA. The V end lost 5 bases, the J end lost 1 base, and 12 bases lay between the germline ends. The CDR3 loop spans 14 amino acids. CDR3 coding DNA: TGTGCCAGCAGCCCGCAGACTGAATCCTACGAGCAGTACTTC. Encoded protein: CASSPQTESYEQYF.

The chain couples TRBV6-5 to TRBJ2-3; TRBD2 matches at 13 bases. Germline CDR1 reads MNHEY; CDR2 reads SVGAGI. The V segment lost 6 bases and the J segment 4 bases; nucleotides outside the gene matches: 4. This CDR3 contains 15 residues. The DNA of the CDR3 is TGTGCCAGCAGCGGAACTAGCGGGGGGGCAGATACGCAGTATTTT. Translating it yields CASSGTSGGADTQYF.

The CDR3 loop reads CSALGRSSYEQYF. Written as DNA, the CDR3 is TGCAGCGCCCTGGGACGGTCCTCCTACGAGCAGTACTTC. This chain joins TRBV29-1 and TRBJ2-7; TRBD1 or TRBD2 may be the D gene (5 bases each). Germline V gives CDR1 SQVTM, CDR2 ANQGSEA. CDR3 length equals 13 residues. V lost 7 bases and J 0 bases, leaving 13 bases between the germline ends.

The chain couples TRBV19 to TRBJ2-3; D gene ambiguous. Germline V gene data show CDR1 as LNHDA and CDR2 as SQIVND (reference sequence). The CDR3 is made up of 14 amino acids. The ends were cut back, 6 bases at V and 1 base at J, with 11 bases in the middle. CDR3: CASRIWSGTDTQYF. As DNA, the CDR3 is TGTGCCAGTAGGATATGGTCAGGCACAGATACGCAGTATTTT.

The chain is built from TRBV6-5 and TRBJ1-2, with D unresolved. Germline-derived CDR1 and CDR2 are MNHEY and SVGAGI. The CDR3 loop spans 14 amino acids. Trimming left V 2 bases short and J 2 bases short, with 9 bases between. For the CDR3, the DNA is TGTGCCAGCAGTTACGGGGTCATGAACTATGGCTACACCTTC. Protein: CASSYGVMNYGYTF.

This sequence joins TRBV9 and TRBJ2-2; D remains ambiguous. CDR1 and CDR2 from the germline V gene are SGDLS and YYNGEE. The CDR3 has 12 amino acids. Deletions cut 0 bases from V and 9 bases from J, with 6 bases between. The CDR3 DNA reads TGTGCCAGCAGCGTAGTAAACAGGGAGCTGTTTTTT. Translated, it gives CASSVVNRELFF.

The chain uses TRBV29-1 and TRBJ1-3, with D unresolved. V lost 7 bases to trimming and J lost 0 bases, with 10 bases between them. Germline CDR1 is SQVTM and CDR2 is ANQGSEA. This CDR3 is 13 amino acids long. CDR3 sequence reads: CSGLSRSGNTIYF. The CDR3 DNA reads as TGCAGCGGTCTCTCGCGCTCTGGAAACACCATATATTTT.

CDR3 sequence: CASSLGTGDEKLFF. CDR3 nucleotides: TGCGCCAGCAGCCTGGGGACAGGAGATGAAAAACTGTTTTTT. This rearrangement joins TRBV4-1 to TRBJ1-4; 8 bases are shared with TRBD1. Unmatched junction bases numbered 4, after V lost 4 bases and J lost 6 bases. CDR1 and CDR2 from the germline V gene are MGHRA and YSYEKL. The CDR3 is 14 amino acids.

The rearrangement links TRBV27 to TRBJ1-1; D gene uncertain. Trimming pared 6 bases from V and 0 bases from J, leaving 8 bases between. The CDR3 is made up of 13 amino acids. Germline values: CDR1 MNHEY, CDR2 SMNVEV (reference sequence). This CDR3 is CASRNDLNTEAFF. The DNA of the CDR3 is TGTGCCAGCAGAAATGATTTGAACACTGAAGCTTTCTTT.